This is a list of T cell receptor beta chains from one sample in a study of tumor-infiltrating lymphocytes in localized non-small cell lung cancer. Generated by immunoSEQ multiplex PCR, the TCRdb table keeps only in-frame clones and is missing some. The data show 9,500 to 15,000 clones, about 78% seen once. The sequenced sample was lung tumor tissue. All receptors come from a human donor with non-small cell lung cancer. Both conserved end residues are part of each CDR3. A D gene is named only where the DNA matches it firmly. A clone size is listed for some rows: how often the clone was seen (once, few, many), or a class if it is expanded.

-	TRBV29-1	TRBJ2-1	14	-	CSVGRPSKSNEQFF	TGCAGCGTTGGTAGACCGAGTAAGTCGAATGAGCAGTTCTTC
-	TRBV30	TRBJ2-7	11	-	CAWSVRGGEYF	TGTGCCTGGAGTGTACGAGGCGGGGAGTACTTC
-	TRBV7-2	TRBJ1-5	15	-	CASSLEFGPAQPQHF	TGTGCCAGCAGCTTAGAATTTGGGCCGGCTCAGCCCCAGCATTTT
-	TRBV30	TRBJ2-2	20	TRBD2	CAWSPTLTSGRATNTGELFF	TGTGCCTGGAGTCCTACCCTGACTAGCGGGAGGGCTACGAACACCGGGGAGCTGTTTTTT
-	TRBV4-3	TRBJ2-1	15	TRBD2	CASSQDRLAGNEQFF	TGCGCCAGCAGCCAAGATCGGCTAGCGGGGAATGAGCAGTTCTTC
-	TRBV7-2	TRBJ2-4	16	-	CASSPQSTVHGDIQYF	TGTGCCAGCAGCCCCCAATCGACAGTCCACGGGGACATTCAGTACTTC
-	TRBV7-2	TRBJ1-1	15	-	CASSLNREGATEAFF	TGTGCCAGCAGCTTAAACAGGGAGGGTGCCACTGAAGCTTTCTTT
-	TRBV20-1	TRBJ1-1	11	-	CSASLTGEAFF	TGCAGTGCTAGTTTGACGGGAGAAGCTTTCTTT
-	TRBV6-1	TRBJ2-3	15	-	CASSEIRARADTQYF	TGTGCCAGCAGTGAAATTCGGGCTAGGGCAGATACGCAGTATTTT
-	TRBV10-2	TRBJ2-3	14	TRBD2	CASSDGGEADTQYF	TGCGCCAGCAGTGACGGGGGGGAGGCAGATACGCAGTATTTT
-	TRBV18	TRBJ2-2	16	TRBD2	CASSPGLADNTGELFF	TGTGCCAGCTCCCCGGGACTAGCGGATAACACCGGGGAGCTGTTTTTT
once	TRBV7-6	TRBJ2-1	18	TRBD2	CASSTLPVAGGSYNEQFF	TGTGCCAGCAGCACCCTTCCCGTAGCGGGCGGGTCCTACAATGAGCAGTTCTTC
-	TRBV6-1	TRBJ2-3	19	TRBD2	CASSEASRLAGGSTDTQYF	TGTGCCAGCAGTGAAGCGTCGAGACTAGCGGGAGGCAGCACAGATACGCAGTATTTT
-	TRBV4-3	TRBJ1-4	16	-	CASSQVFGDPSEKLFF	TGCGCCAGCAGCCAAGTTTTCGGCGATCCGTCCGAAAAACTGTTTTTT
-	TRBV9	TRBJ1-5	14	-	CASSVDGYNQPQHF	TGTGCCAGCAGCGTAGACGGATACAATCAGCCCCAGCATTTT
-	TRBV28	TRBJ2-3	13	-	CASSLSGLDTQYF	TGTGCCAGCAGTTTATCAGGGTTAGATACGCAGTATTTT
few	TRBV6-5	TRBJ1-5	15	-	CASSYSPGNRQPQHF	TGTGCCAGCAGTTACTCGCCAGGGAATCGGCAGCCCCAGCATTTT
-	TRBV7-9	TRBJ1-4	14	TRBD1	CASSGRDSNEKLFF	TGTGCCAGCAGCGGACGGGACAGTAATGAAAAACTGTTTTTT
-	TRBV5-6	TRBJ1-5	14	-	CASSLSYSNQPQHF	TGTGCCAGCAGCCTATCCTACAGCAATCAGCCCCAGCATTTT
-	TRBV10-3	TRBJ2-7	14	-	CAISPRDTTYEQYF	TGTGCCATCAGCCCCCGGGACACCACCTACGAGCAGTACTTC
-	TRBV9	TRBJ1-1	13	-	CASSRGLNTEAFF	TGTGCCAGCAGCAGGGGCCTGAACACTGAAGCTTTCTTT
-	TRBV6-4	TRBJ2-3	18	TRBD2	CASSDSGLAGVSTDTQYF	TGTGCCAGCAGTGACTCGGGACTAGCGGGGGTGAGCACAGATACGCAGTATTTT